This T cell receptor (beta chain) was sequenced in a study of cytomegalovirus exposure and HLA in healthy donors. Study conclusions and caveats: Whilst most TCR sequences proved rare, a subset of public TCRs occurred across many donors. There were 160 or so TCR beta chains listed as cytomegalovirus-associated.

A note on this clone: No antigen is known for it.

Clones were read by immunoSEQ multiplex PCR, and TCRdb kept only the in-frame ones, dropping some. The data hold over 200,000 clones, with around 86% observed a single time. Germline V gives CDR1 SQVTM, CDR2 ANQGSEA. CDR3 length equals 13 residues. With V trimmed by 3 bases and J by 6 bases, 6 bases remained unmatched. The donors were part of the approximately 120-subject validation cohort, which stood apart from the 666-subject first cohort. This sequence was found in a woman aged 18-35 years in good health and CMV-seropositive. Sequenced sample: PBMCs. This chain connects TRBV29-1 to TRBJ2-3; 7 bases match TRBD1. CDR3 sequence reads: CSVETGLSDTQYF. CDR3 sequence (DNA): TGCAGCGTTGAGACAGGGTTATCTGATACGCAGTATTTT.